These 7 T cell receptor beta chains came from one sample sequenced in a study of blood T cells in healthy people across ages. Sample-barcoded 5' priming and a J-beta primer mix drove a second PCR of roughly 7 to 11 cycles. TCRdb re-called the 5' RACE reads with MiXCR, one entry per CDR3 protein. The data contain 700,000 or so distinct CDR3 sequences, around a fifth of them seen just once; the ten biggest clones take up roughly a fifth. Sequenced material: blood. These receptors came from a man in his 70s in good health.

A few counts support this clonotype. The chain carries TRBV28 and TRBJ2-2; the D is unclear. The CDR3 runs to 14 residues. Trimming took off 3 bases at V and 6 bases at J, with 11 bases between the two ends. Germline CDR1 is MDHEN and CDR2 is SYDVKM. CDR3 sequence reads: CASSLGRTAGELFF. In DNA, the CDR3 is TGTGCCAGCAGTTTGGGCAGGACCGCCGGGGAGCTGTTTTTT. Filled out from reference TRBV28 and TRBJ2-2, the complete variable domain reads DVKVTQSSRYLVKRTGEKVFLECVQDMDHENMFWYRQDPGLGLRLIYFSYDVKMKEKGDIPEGYSVSREKKERFSLILESASTNQTSMYLCASSLGRTAGELFFGEGSRLTVL.

At least ten counts were recorded for this clonotype. This chain connects TRBV29-1 to TRBJ2-3; D uncertain. This CDR3 is 14 amino acids long. CDR1 and CDR2 (germline): SQVTM, ANQGSEA. V was trimmed by 7 bases and J by 5 bases, leaving 19 bases between them. This CDR3 reads CSAILYVARDTQYF. For the CDR3, the DNA is TGCAGCGCGATCCTATACGTCGCCAGAGATACGCAGTATTTT.

The chain carries TRBV24-1 and TRBJ1-1; D possibly corresponds to TRBD1 (5 bases). Germline V gene sequence: CDR1 KGHDR, CDR2 SFDVKD. The CDR3 consists of 15 residues. V was pared by 2 bases and J by 5 bases, with 14 bases between. CDR3 residues: CATSDSQPGETEAFF. The CDR3 nucleotides are TGTGCCACCAGTGATTCTCAACCGGGGGAAACTGAAGCTTTCTTT.

V usage is TRBV3-1 and J usage is TRBJ2-3; possibly TRBD2 for D (8 bases). V gave up 4 bases and J gave up 6 bases, with 20 bases separating them. The CDR3 contains 16 residues. Per germline, CDR1 LGHDT and CDR2 YNNKEL (reference sequence). The CDR3 bases are TGTGCCAGCAGCCGGGACAGTGGCAGCGGGGGTGATACGCAGTATTTT. This sequence encodes CASSRDSGSGGDTQYF.

This clonotype showed up just a few times. The chain is built from TRBV11-2 and TRBJ2-1, with TRBD2 matching 11 bases. The CDR3 covers 18 residues. From germline, CDR1 is SGHAT and CDR2 FQNNGV. Unmatched junction bases numbered 10, after V lost 0 bases and J lost 6 bases. CDR3 nucleotides: TGTGCCAGCAGCTTAGACCTACGACTAGCGGGAAAGGTCAATGAGCAGTTCTTC. It encodes CASSLDLRLAGKVNEQFF.

Details on this clonotype: This likely comes from a read error, as the CDR3 has no conserved phenylalanine or tryptophan at its end. The chain employs TRBV6-5 and TRBJ2-1; possibly TRBD1 for D (5 bases). There are 16 residues in the CDR3. The ends were cut back, 6 bases at V and 3 bases at J, with 18 bases in the middle. Germline CDR1 is MNHEY and CDR2 is SVGAGI. The CDR3 loop is CASRQSGTQGYNEQFS. The DNA of the CDR3 is TGTGCCAGCAGACAATCAGGTACCCAGGGCTACAATGAGCAGTTCTCC.

This chain uses TRBV15 with TRBJ1-5; no firm D call. The CDR3 is 14 amino acids. Germline assignment: CDR1 LNHNV and CDR2 YYDKDF (reference sequence). Trimming left V 5 bases short and J 7 bases short, with 15 bases between. CDR3: CATSFLGPSQPQHF. CDR3 DNA sequence: TGTGCCACCAGCTTCCTAGGACCCAGCCAGCCCCAGCATTTT.